Each of the 29 T cell receptor beta chains below was sequenced from the same sample in a study of T cells in Graves' hyperthyroidism and ophthalmopathy. Amplification targeted TCR beta CDR3 regions from RNA transcripts. The HTBI primer set served for first-round RT-PCR of the TCR CDR3. TCRdb reprocessed the multiplex PCR reads with MiXCR, giving one entry per CDR3 protein. The sample includes fewer than 650,000 distinct CDR3 sequences, approximately 15% of them seen just once. Input material: blood. The receptors were sampled from a woman in her 40s with Graves' hyperthyroidism.

This clonotype has a count of ten or more. The chain couples TRBV5-1 to TRBJ2-1; D possibly corresponds to TRBD1 (6 bases). The CDR3 runs 17 residues. Germline loops: CDR1 SGHRS, CDR2 YFSETQ. The V end was cut by 4 bases, the J end by 0 bases, with 17 bases between. The CDR3 bases are TGCGCCAGCAGCCCAGGACAGCGGACGAGCTCCTACAATGAGCAGTTCTTC. Its protein product is CASSPGQRTSSYNEQFF.

The sample holds many counts of this clonotype. V and J are TRBV7-9 and TRBJ1-1; 9 nucleotides align to TRBD1. The CDR3 has 16 residues. J was trimmed by 0 bases and V by 5 bases; bases with no gene match: 7. Germline lookup yields CDR1 SEHNR and CDR2 FQNEAQ (reference sequence). As DNA, the CDR3 is TGTGCCAGCAGCAGGGACAGGGACCTTGTGAACACTGAAGCTTTCTTT. Translating gives CASSRDRDLVNTEAFF. Based on the CDR3 plus reference TRBV7-9 and TRBJ1-1, the full variable domain is DTGVSQNPRHKITKRGQNVTFRCDPISEHNRLYWYRQTLGQGPEFLTYFQNEAQLEKSRLLSDRFSAERPKGSFSTLEIQRTEQGDSAMYLCASSRDRDLVNTEAFFGQGTRLTVV.

This chain links TRBV10-3 with TRBJ1-3; no definite D call. This CDR3 has 12 residues. V was trimmed by 8 bases and J by 0 bases, leaving 5 bases between them. CDR1 is ENHRY and CDR2 is SYGVKD in the germline V gene. CDR3 nucleotide sequence: TGTGCCATCCAGCCCTCTGGAAACACCATATATTTT. Residues: CAIQPSGNTIYF.

This clonotype has just a few counts. The CDR3 here is CASSPGTVSYNSPLHF. CDR3 DNA: TGTGCCAGCAGCCCCGGGACAGTCTCCTATAATTCACCCCTCCACTTT. The rearrangement uses TRBV7-9 and TRBJ1-6, with 7 nucleotides matching TRBD1. V dropped 5 bases and J dropped 0; count of bases not matched to a gene: 4. Germline loops: CDR1 SEHNR, CDR2 FQNEAQ (reference sequence). CDR3 size: 16 residues.

The rearrangement links TRBV24-1 to TRBJ2-3; the match to TRBD2 covers 12 bases. With 0 bases clipped from V and 5 bases from J, the junction kept 8 bases outside the gene matches. Germline V gene sequence: CDR1 KGHDR, CDR2 SFDVKD. This CDR3 contains 18 residues. The CDR3 region has the DNA TGTGCCACCAGTGATTTGGGGGCTAGCGGGAGGGCCAAAGATACGCAGTATTTT. As protein: CATSDLGASGRAKDTQYF.

This clonotype was counted ten times or more. The chain is built from TRBV7-9 and TRBJ2-6, with D tentatively TRBD1 or TRBD2 (5 bases each). The CDR3 contains 17 residues. Germline-derived CDR1 and CDR2 are SEHNR and FQNEAQ (reference sequence). Trimming removed 5 bases at V and 2 bases at J, with 16 bases between. The CDR3: CASSQTRGEAGANVLTF. CDR3 nucleotide sequence: TGTGCCAGCAGCCAAACGCGAGGGGAAGCTGGGGCCAACGTCCTGACTTTC.

This clonotype was seen ten or more times. The CDR3 DNA sequence: TGTGCCAGCAGCCCGGACAGCGGGGAGCTGTTTTTT. Translating gives CASSPDSGELFF. The chain combines TRBV2 with TRBJ2-2; D might be TRBD1 (6 bases). The CDR3 runs to 12 residues. Germline values: CDR1 SNHLY, CDR2 FYNNEI. V was cut by 6 bases and J by 7 bases, with 9 bases left in between.

V and J are TRBV4-1 and TRBJ2-7, with 9 nucleotides matching TRBD2. Germline V CDR1 and CDR2: MGHRA, YSYEKL. V lost 1 base to trimming and J lost 3 bases; unmatched junction nucleotides: 10. The CDR3 contains 17 residues. The CDR3: CASSQGIDSGSIYEQYF. CDR3 nucleotides: TGCGCCAGCAGCCAAGGTATTGATAGCGGGAGTATCTACGAGCAGTACTTC.

This clonotype was counted many times. The chain has TRBV6-1 and TRBJ1-2; D is uncertain. CDR3 length equals 15 residues. The germline V gene has CDR1 MNHNS and CDR2 SASEGT. V dropped 1 base and J dropped 2 bases, with 11 bases sitting between them. The CDR3 DNA sequence: TGTGCCAGCAGTGAAGAGGGTGGAGAGAACTATGGCTACACCTTC. Its translation is CASSEEGGENYGYTF.

This clonotype was seen repeatedly, ten times or more. This chain links TRBV11-2 with TRBJ2-7; 7 nucleotides align to TRBD2. With V trimmed by 0 bases and J by 7 bases, 3 bases remained unmatched. Per the germline V gene, CDR1 is SGHAT and CDR2 is FQNNGV. The CDR3 has 13 residues. In DNA form, the CDR3 reads TGTGCCAGCAGCTTAGATGGAGCGGGAGAGCAGTACTTC. This gives the protein CASSLDGAGEQYF.

This clonotype was counted at least ten times. V gene TRBV20-1 combines with J gene TRBJ2-7; D gene uncertain. Trimming took off 1 base at V and 8 bases at J, with 9 bases between the two ends. Germline V gene lookup returns CDR1 DFQATT and CDR2 SNEGSKA (reference sequence). The CDR3 is 11 residues long. This CDR3 is CSARGVGKQYF. The CDR3 bases are TGCAGTGCTAGAGGGGTGGGGAAGCAGTACTTC.

The sample holds a few counts of this clonotype. The chain recombines TRBV19 with TRBJ2-5; D possibly corresponds to TRBD1 (6 bases). Looked up from germline, CDR1 is LNHDA and CDR2 is SQIVND (reference sequence). The CDR3 extends over 15 amino acids. V was trimmed by 5 bases and J by 3 bases, leaving 16 bases between them. CDR3 protein: CASSGRLTGEETQYF. CDR3 nucleotides: TGTGCCAGTAGTGGACGGCTGACAGGTGAAGAGACCCAGTACTTC.

This clonotype was seen only a few times. V gene TRBV6-2 or TRBV6-3 combines with J gene TRBJ2-2, with D perhaps given as TRBD1 or TRBD2 (5 bases each). Germline lookup yields CDR1 MNHEY and CDR2 SVGEGT. V lost 2 bases and J lost 3, with 16 bases in between. This CDR3 has 17 amino acids. The CDR3 DNA reads TGTGCCAGCAGTTACCCACTAGGGGACCGCGACACCGGGGAGCTGTTTTTT. Translating gives CASSYPLGDRDTGELFF.

This chain uses TRBV7-2 with TRBJ2-5, with D possibly TRBD1 on 5 matching bases. This CDR3 comprises 14 residues. The V end lost 2 bases, the J end lost 5 bases, and 12 bases lay between the germline ends. The germline V gene encodes CDR1 SGHTA and CDR2 FQGNSA. The CDR3 DNA reads as TGTGCCAGCAGCTTAAACAAGGGGATGGAGACCCAGTACTTC. Translation: CASSLNKGMETQYF.

About this clonotype itself: This may stem from a read error, because a much larger clone lies one nucleotide away. This chain uses TRBV28 with TRBJ2-1; 10 bases are a match to TRBD2. The germline V gene encodes CDR1 MDHEN and CDR2 SYDVKM. The CDR3 totals 16 residues. Here the CDR3 reads CASSWTSGSNYDEQFF. The CDR3 DNA reads as TGTGCCAGCAGTTGGACTAGCGGATCGAACTACGATGAGCAGTTCTTC.

This chain links TRBV7-3 with TRBJ2-3; tentatively, D is TRBD2 (7 bases). CDR3 size: 13 residues. The V and J ends lost 11 bases and 2 bases respectively, with 14 bases between them. The germline CDR1 and CDR2 sequences are SGHTA and FQGTGA. Here the CDR3 DNA reads TGTGCCTCCCGCGGGGGCCACACAGATACGCAGTATTTT. This codes for CASRGGHTDTQYF.

This clonotype has a handful of counts. CDR3 amino acids: CASSPESRAFQETQYF. CDR3 coding DNA: TGTGCCAGCAGTCCGGAGAGTCGGGCTTTCCAGGAGACCCAGTACTTC. The rearrangement joins TRBV27 to TRBJ2-5; D is uncertain. There are 16 residues in the CDR3. The V end was cut by 5 bases, the J end by 5 bases, with 21 bases between. CDR1 and CDR2 from the germline V gene are MNHEY and SMNVEV (reference sequence).

This clonotype was found once. A junction end diverges from the germline sequence, so it may reflect a read error. The rearrangement uses TRBV27 and TRBJ1-5; D gene unclear. CDR3 length: 16 amino acids. Germline V gives CDR1 MNHEY, CDR2 SMNVEV (reference sequence). The CDR3 sequence is CASSPSPVYSNQLQHF. As DNA, the CDR3 is TGTGCCAGCAGTCCCTCCCCAGTTTATAGCAATCAGCTCCAGCATTTT.

The sample holds many counts of this clonotype. The V gene is TRBV10-3, the J gene TRBJ2-3; tentative D call: TRBD2 (5 bases). The germline V and J ends were trimmed by 2 bases and 3 bases, with 15 bases remaining between them. Germline V CDR1 and CDR2: ENHRY, SYGVKD. The CDR3 runs to 16 residues. DNA for the CDR3: TGTGCCATCAGTGAGGGAACGGGATTGGGGACAGATACGCAGTATTTT. Protein sequence: CAISEGTGLGTDTQYF.

This clonotype has only a few counts. The genes are TRBV18 and TRBJ2-4; TRBD1 is a possible D gene (5 bases). The V end was cut by 6 bases, the J end by 3 bases, with 15 bases between. The CDR3 is made up of 15 amino acids. The germline CDR1 and CDR2 sequences are KGHSH and LQKENI. The CDR3 nucleotides read TGTGCCAGCTCCCCTCTAGGGGCGGTCAAAAACATTCAGTACTTC. This encodes CASSPLGAVKNIQYF.

This clonotype was recorded many times. V usage is TRBV7-3 and J usage is TRBJ2-5, with D possibly TRBD2 on 5 matching bases. Between the trimmed V and J ends, which lost 2 bases and 5 bases, there was a span of 9 bases. The CDR3 is made up of 13 amino acids. From germline, CDR1 is SGHTA and CDR2 FQGTGA. The CDR3 reads CASSLGESETQYF. The CDR3 nucleotides read TGTGCCAGCAGCTTAGGGGAGTCTGAGACCCAGTACTTC.

This clonotype has at least ten counts. This rearrangement joins TRBV28 to TRBJ2-3; D gene uncertain. The CDR3 totals 15 residues. Trimming cost V 6 bases and J 2 bases, with 15 bases left between them. CDR1 and CDR2 from the germline V gene are MDHEN and SYDVKM. The CDR3 region has the DNA TGTGCCAGCAGCCCTCCAACCGCCCTCACAGATACGCAGTATTTT. Protein product: CASSPPTALTDTQYF.

This clonotype was detected only a few times. One junction end does not reproduce the germline sequence, and a read error may be involved. The V gene is TRBV3-1, the J gene TRBJ2-1; 9 bases match TRBD2. The CDR3 consists of 17 residues. The germline CDR1 and CDR2 sequences are LGHDT and YNNKEL (reference sequence). The CDR3: CASSQDISGSSYNGQFF. The CDR3 DNA is TGTGCCAGCAGCCAGGATATTAGCGGGAGTTCGTACAATGGGCAGTTCTTC.

This clonotype was observed many times. As DNA, the CDR3 is TGCGCCAGCAGCTTCTCCGGGACTACGAACACCGGGGAGCTGTTTTTT. Residues: CASSFSGTTNTGELFF. This rearrangement joins TRBV5-1 to TRBJ2-2, with 7 positions matching TRBD2. CDR3 length equals 16 residues. Germline CDR1 is SGHRS and CDR2 is YFSETQ. Trimming at V came to 2 bases and at J to 0 bases, leaving 4 bases not matched to a gene. The full variable domain, in which reference TRBV5-1 and TRBJ2-2 provide the parts outside the CDR3, is KAGVTQTPRYLIKTRGQQVTLSCSPISGHRSVSWYQQTPGQGLQFLFEYFSETQRNKGNFPGRFSGRQFSNSRSEMNVSTLELGDSALYLCASSFSGTTNTGELFFGEGSRLTVL.

This clonotype was found many times. The V gene is TRBV2, the J gene TRBJ1-1; possible D gene TRBD1, 5 bases. The V and J ends lost 6 bases and 4 bases respectively, with 15 bases between them. The CDR3 spans 14 residues. CDR1 is SNHLY, CDR2 FYNNEI, per germline. The CDR3 protein is CASRGMGEGTEAFF. The CDR3 DNA reads as TGTGCCAGCAGAGGGATGGGGGAGGGCACTGAAGCTTTCTTT.

This clonotype was recorded at least ten times. The gene calls are TRBV20-1 and TRBJ2-7; D is unclear. Trimming shortened V by 6 bases and J by 0 bases, and 9 bases separated the two germline ends. CDR3 size: 12 residues. Germline V lookup: CDR1 DFQATT, CDR2 SNEGSKA (reference sequence). The CDR3 DNA follows: TGCAGTGCCCTCCTGCGCTCCTACGAGCAGTACTTC. It translates to CSALLRSYEQYF.

This clonotype was detected a few times. This chain joins TRBV7-9 and TRBJ2-7; 7 bases align to TRBD2. The length of the CDR3 is 16 residues. V lost 1 base and J lost 4; bases outside the gene matches: 10. Germline CDR1 SEHNR, CDR2 FQNEAQ (reference sequence). CDR3 sequence (DNA): TGTGCCAGCAGCTTAGAGGTGGGCGGGAGCTTATACGAGCAGTACTTC. Its translation: CASSLEVGGSLYEQYF. The complete variable domain, with remaining parts taken from reference TRBV7-9 and TRBJ2-7, reads DTGVSQNPRHKITKRGQNVTFRCDPISEHNRLYWYRQTLGQGPEFLTYFQNEAQLEKSRLLSDRFSAERPKGSFSTLEIQRTEQGDSAMYLCASSLEVGGSLYEQYFGPGTRLTVT.

This chain joins TRBV2 and TRBJ1-5; possibly TRBD1 for D (6 bases). CDR1 and CDR2 from the germline V gene are SNHLY and FYNNEI. The CDR3 contains 14 residues. Trimming left V 3 bases short and J 5 bases short, with 11 bases between. The DNA of the CDR3 is TGTGCCAGCAGTGAGTACAGGGAGGATCAGCCCCAGCATTTT. This codes for CASSEYREDQPQHF.

This clonotype has ten or more counts. This chain links TRBV6-1 with TRBJ1-3; a possible D gene is TRBD1 (5 bases). The germline CDR1 and CDR2 sequences are MNHNS and SASEGT. Trimming shortened V by 4 bases and J by 4 bases, and 11 bases separated the two germline ends. The CDR3 totals 14 residues. For the CDR3, the DNA is TGTGCCAGCAGTGTTGGGACGGACGGAAACACCATATATTTT. Its protein product is CASSVGTDGNTIYF.